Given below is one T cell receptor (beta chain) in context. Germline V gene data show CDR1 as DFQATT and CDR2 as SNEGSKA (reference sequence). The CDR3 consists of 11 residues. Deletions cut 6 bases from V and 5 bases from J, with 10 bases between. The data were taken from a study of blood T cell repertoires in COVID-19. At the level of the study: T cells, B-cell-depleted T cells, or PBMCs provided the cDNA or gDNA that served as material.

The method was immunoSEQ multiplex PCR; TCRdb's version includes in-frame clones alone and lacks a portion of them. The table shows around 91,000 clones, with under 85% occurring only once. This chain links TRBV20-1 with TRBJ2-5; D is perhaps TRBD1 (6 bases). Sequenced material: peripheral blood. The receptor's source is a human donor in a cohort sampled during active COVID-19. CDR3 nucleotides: TGCAGTGCAGTTCAGGGGGAGACCCAGTACTTC. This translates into CSAVQGETQYF.